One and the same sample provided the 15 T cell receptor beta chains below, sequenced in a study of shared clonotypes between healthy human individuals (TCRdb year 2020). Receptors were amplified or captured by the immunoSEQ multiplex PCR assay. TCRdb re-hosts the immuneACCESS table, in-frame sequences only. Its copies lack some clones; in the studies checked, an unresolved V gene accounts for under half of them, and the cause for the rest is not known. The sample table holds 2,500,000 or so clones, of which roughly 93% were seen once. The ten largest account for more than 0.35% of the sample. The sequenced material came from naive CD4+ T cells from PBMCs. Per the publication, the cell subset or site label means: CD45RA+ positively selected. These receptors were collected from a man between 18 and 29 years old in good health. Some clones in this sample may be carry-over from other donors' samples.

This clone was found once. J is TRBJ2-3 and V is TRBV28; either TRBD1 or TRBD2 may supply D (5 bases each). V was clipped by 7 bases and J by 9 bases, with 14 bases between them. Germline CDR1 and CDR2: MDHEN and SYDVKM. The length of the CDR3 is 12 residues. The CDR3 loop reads CASTALRGTQYF. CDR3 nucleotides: TGTGCCAGCACCGCTCTGAGGGGAACGCAGTATTTT.

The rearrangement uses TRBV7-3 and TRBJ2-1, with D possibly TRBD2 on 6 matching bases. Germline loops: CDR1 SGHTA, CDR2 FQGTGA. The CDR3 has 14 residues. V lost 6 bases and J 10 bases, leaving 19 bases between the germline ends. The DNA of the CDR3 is TGTGCCAGCAGTCTGTGGGGAGGCGTGGGGGAGCAGTTCTTC. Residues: CASSLWGGVGEQFF.

In DNA form, the CDR3 reads TGCGCCAGCAGCCCTAGCGGGGTGGGCAATGAGCAGTTCTTC. It yields the protein CASSPSGVGNEQFF. This chain uses TRBV5-1 with TRBJ2-1; 9 bases fit TRBD2. CDR3 length: 14 residues. Germline V gives CDR1 SGHRS, CDR2 YFSETQ. V shed 4 bases, J shed 6 bases, and the junction held 5 bases outside the gene matches.

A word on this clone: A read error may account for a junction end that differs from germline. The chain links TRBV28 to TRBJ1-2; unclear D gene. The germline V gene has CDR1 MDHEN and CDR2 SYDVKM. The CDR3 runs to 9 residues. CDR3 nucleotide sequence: TGTGCCAGCAGTCCCCCCCACGCCTTC. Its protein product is CASSPPHAF.

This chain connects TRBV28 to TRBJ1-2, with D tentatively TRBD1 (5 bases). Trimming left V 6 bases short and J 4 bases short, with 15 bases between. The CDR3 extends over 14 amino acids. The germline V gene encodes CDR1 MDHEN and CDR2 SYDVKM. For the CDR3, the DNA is TGTGCCAGCAGCTTAGGGGACGGGACCTATGGCTACACCTTC. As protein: CASSLGDGTYGYTF.

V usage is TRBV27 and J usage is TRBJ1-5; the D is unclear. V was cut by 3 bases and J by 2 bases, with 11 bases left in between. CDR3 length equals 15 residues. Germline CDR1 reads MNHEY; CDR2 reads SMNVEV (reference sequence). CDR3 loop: CASSFVGLGNQPQHF. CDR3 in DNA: TGTGCCAGCAGTTTTGTGGGTTTGGGCAATCAGCCCCAGCATTTT.

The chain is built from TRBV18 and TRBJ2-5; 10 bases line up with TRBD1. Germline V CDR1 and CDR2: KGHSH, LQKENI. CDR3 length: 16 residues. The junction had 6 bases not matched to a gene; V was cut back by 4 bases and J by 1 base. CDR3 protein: CASSRTGGLPQETQYF. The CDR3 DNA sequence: TGTGCCAGCTCACGGACAGGGGGATTGCCCCAAGAGACCCAGTACTTC.

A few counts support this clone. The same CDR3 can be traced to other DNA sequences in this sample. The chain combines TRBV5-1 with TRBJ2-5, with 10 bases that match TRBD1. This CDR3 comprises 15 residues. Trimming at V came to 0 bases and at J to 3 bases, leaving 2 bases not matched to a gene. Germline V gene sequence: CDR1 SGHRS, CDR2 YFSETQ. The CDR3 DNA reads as TGCGCCAGCAGCTTGGGAGGGACAGGGGAAGAGACCCAGTACTTC. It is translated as CASSLGGTGEETQYF.

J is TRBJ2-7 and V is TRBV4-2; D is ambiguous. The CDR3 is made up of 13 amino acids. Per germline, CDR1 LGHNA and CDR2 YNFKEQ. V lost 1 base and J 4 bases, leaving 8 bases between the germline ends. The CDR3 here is CASSQAPRYEQYF. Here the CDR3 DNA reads TGTGCCAGCAGCCAAGCTCCACGGTACGAGCAGTACTTC.

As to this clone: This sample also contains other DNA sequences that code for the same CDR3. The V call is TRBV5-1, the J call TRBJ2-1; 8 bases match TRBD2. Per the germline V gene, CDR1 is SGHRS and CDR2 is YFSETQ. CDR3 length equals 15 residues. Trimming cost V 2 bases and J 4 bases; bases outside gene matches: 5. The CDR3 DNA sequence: TGCGCCAGCAGCTTTGTAGCGGGATCGTACAATGAGCAGTTCTTC. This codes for CASSFVAGSYNEQFF.

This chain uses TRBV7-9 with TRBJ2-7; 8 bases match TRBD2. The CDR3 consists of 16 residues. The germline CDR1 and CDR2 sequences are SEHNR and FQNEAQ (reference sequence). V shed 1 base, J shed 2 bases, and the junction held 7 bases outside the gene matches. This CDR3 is CASSLELLAGPYEQYF. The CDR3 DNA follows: TGTGCCAGCAGCTTAGAGTTGTTAGCGGGGCCCTACGAGCAGTACTTC.

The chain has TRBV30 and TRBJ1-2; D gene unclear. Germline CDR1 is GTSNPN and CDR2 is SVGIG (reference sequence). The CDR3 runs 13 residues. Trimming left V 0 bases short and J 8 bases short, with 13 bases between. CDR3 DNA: TGTGCCTGGAGTGTAGGCTCCTATCGGGGCTACACCTTC. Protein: CAWSVGSYRGYTF.

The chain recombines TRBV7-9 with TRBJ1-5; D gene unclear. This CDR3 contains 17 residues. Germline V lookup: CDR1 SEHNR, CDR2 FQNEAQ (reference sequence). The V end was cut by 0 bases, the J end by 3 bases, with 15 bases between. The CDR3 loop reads CASSLALDGNLNQPQHF. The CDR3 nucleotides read TGTGCCAGCAGCTTAGCCCTAGACGGGAATCTCAATCAGCCCCAGCATTTT.

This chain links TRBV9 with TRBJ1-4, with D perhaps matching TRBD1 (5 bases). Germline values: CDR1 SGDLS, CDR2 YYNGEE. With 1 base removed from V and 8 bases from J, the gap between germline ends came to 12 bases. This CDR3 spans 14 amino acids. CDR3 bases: TGTGCCAGCAGCGTATCAGGGCAGGAGGAAAAACTGTTTTTT. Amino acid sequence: CASSVSGQEEKLFF.

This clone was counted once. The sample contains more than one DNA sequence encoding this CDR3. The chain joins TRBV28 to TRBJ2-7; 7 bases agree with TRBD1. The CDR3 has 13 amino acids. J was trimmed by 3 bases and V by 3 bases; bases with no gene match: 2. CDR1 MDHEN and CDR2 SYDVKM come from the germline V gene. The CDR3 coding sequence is TGTGCCAGCAGTTTGACAGGGTACTACGAGCAGTACTTC. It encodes CASSLTGYYEQYF.